This T cell receptor beta chain emerged from a study of blood T cell repertoires in COVID-19. Germline CDR1 is SGHNT and CDR2 is YYREEE (reference sequence). CDR3 length: 17 residues. With 2 bases clipped from V and 6 bases from J, the junction kept 10 bases outside the gene matches. Sequencing was performed with immunoSEQ multiplex PCR; in TCRdb, only in-frame clones are kept and a portion is missing. The sample has some 220,000 clones, around 81% seen once; the top ten hold around 13%. The genes are TRBV5-4 and TRBJ2-1; 11 bases fit TRBD2. Sequencing was done on a sample of peripheral blood. This TCR came from a human donor in a cohort sampled during active COVID-19. The CDR3: CASSLELAGGRTNEQFF. The DNA of the CDR3 is TGTGCCAGCAGCTTAGAGCTAGCGGGAGGCCGAACCAATGAGCAGTTCTTC.